What follows are 14 T cell receptor beta chains derived from one specimen sequenced in a study of OX40 agonist ivuxolimab in advanced cancers. The data were produced by immunoSEQ multiplex PCR, yet TCRdb's version contains in-frame clones alone and is incomplete. The sample yields 40,000 to 60,000 clones, roughly 90% seen once. The starting material was CD4+ or CD8+ T cells sorted from blood, obtained in a trial of the OX40 agonist ivuxolimab. These receptors all come from an adult with an advanced solid tumor such as melanoma, head and neck, liver or kidney cancer.

This chain uses TRBV4-1 with TRBJ2-3; D perhaps matches TRBD1 (7 bases). This CDR3 spans 13 amino acids. Germline CDR1 is MGHRA and CDR2 is YSYEKL. CDR3 sequence reads: CAEGGGCGDTQYF. The CDR3 region has the DNA TGCGCAGAAGGAGGGGGCTGCGGGGATACGCAGTATTTT.

This chain connects TRBV13 to TRBJ1-6; D gene unclear. Germline V gene data show CDR1 as PRHDT and CDR2 as FYEKMQ (reference sequence). The CDR3 is made up of 16 amino acids. V was cut by 2 bases and J by 6 bases, with 14 bases left in between. The CDR3 region is CASSLPDGLPNSPLHF. The CDR3 bases are TGTGCCAGCAGCTTACCGGACGGATTACCTAATTCACCCCTCCACTTT.

This sequence joins TRBV7-8 and TRBJ2-1; TRBD2 aligns across 9 bases. There are 15 residues in the CDR3. The V and J ends lost 5 bases and 2 bases, in that order; junction bases with no gene match: 4. CDR1 and CDR2 from the germline V gene are SGHVS and FQNEAQ. CDR3 in DNA: TGTGCCAGCAGCCGAGTAGCGGGGGCCTACAATGAGCAGTTCTTC. It translates to CASSRVAGAYNEQFF.

CDR3: CASSYSGTYEQYF. CDR3 DNA sequence: TGTGCCAGCAGTTACTCGGGTACCTACGAGCAGTACTTC. V is TRBV6-6 and J is TRBJ2-7; D is uncertain. V gave up 0 bases and J gave up 2 bases, with 5 bases separating them. Germline V gene sequence: CDR1 MNHNY, CDR2 SVGAGI (reference sequence). This CDR3 comprises 13 residues.

This chain uses TRBV5-1 with TRBJ2-7; TRBD2 is a possible D gene (6 bases). V dropped 0 bases and J dropped 0 bases, with 10 bases sitting between them. The CDR3 spans 15 residues. Germline V gene sequence: CDR1 SGHRS, CDR2 YFSETQ. CDR3 bases: TGCGCCAGCAGCTTGGTTTCCGGGAGCTCCTACGAGCAGTACTTC. Protein: CASSLVSGSSYEQYF.

V usage is TRBV10-3 and J usage is TRBJ1-1; possible D gene TRBD1, 5 bases. This CDR3 has 14 amino acids. Germline CDR1 ENHRY, CDR2 SYGVKD. V lost 5 bases to trimming and J lost 4 bases, with 14 bases between them. CDR3: CAISNGAQGTEAFF. CDR3 sequence (DNA): TGTGCCATCAGTAACGGGGCGCAGGGCACTGAAGCTTTCTTT.

The chain joins TRBV7-9 to TRBJ2-7; 8 positions agree with TRBD1. Per germline, CDR1 SEHNR and CDR2 FQNEAQ (reference sequence). V shed 5 bases, J shed 6 bases, and the junction held 9 bases outside the gene matches. This CDR3 comprises 14 residues. For the CDR3, the DNA is TGTGCCAGCAGCAACCGCGGACAGGGAGGCGAGCAGTACTTC. Translation gives CASSNRGQGGEQYF.

This clone was counted once. The chain joins TRBV5-6 to TRBJ2-5; D is unclear. V lost 2 bases and J lost 9, with 17 bases in between. The CDR3 runs to 14 residues. CDR1 and CDR2 (germline): SGHDT, YYEEEE. CDR3 in amino acids: CASSFTTTVMAQYF. CDR3 DNA sequence: TGTGCCAGCAGCTTTACCACAACCGTAATGGCCCAGTACTTC. The full variable domain, completed using reference TRBV5-6 and TRBJ2-5, is DAGVTQSPTHLIKTRGQQVTLRCSPKSGHDTVSWYQQALGQGPQFIFQYYEEEERQRGNFPDRFSGHQFPNYSSELNVNALLLGDSALYLCASSFTTTVMAQYFGPGTRLLVL.

V is TRBV7-6 and J is TRBJ2-5; 8 nucleotides align to TRBD1. V was pared by 4 bases and J by 5 bases, with 6 bases of the junction left unmatched. The CDR3 is made up of 14 amino acids. In germline, CDR1 is SGHVS, CDR2 FNYEAQ. Here the CDR3 reads CASSYGQGRETQYF. CDR3 in DNA: TGTGCCAGCAGCTATGGACAGGGCCGGGAGACCCAGTACTTC.

This rearrangement joins TRBV30 to TRBJ1-6, with D possibly being TRBD1 (6 bases). V lost 4 bases to trimming and J lost 10 bases, with 14 bases between them. Germline values: CDR1 GTSNPN, CDR2 SVGIG (reference sequence). The CDR3 has 13 amino acids. The CDR3 protein is CAWNGQSGSPLHF. The CDR3 DNA reads TGTGCCTGGAACGGACAGTCCGGCTCACCCCTCCACTTT.

The chain uses TRBV28 and TRBJ1-2, with a weak D call TRBD1 (6 bases). The CDR3 loop spans 14 amino acids. The V gene lost 3 bases and the J gene lost 8 bases, with 16 bases spanning the gap. Germline CDR1 MDHEN, CDR2 SYDVKM. The DNA of the CDR3 is TGTGCCAGCAGTTTGGGGGGGGGCACGGGCGGCTACACCTTC. Translating gives CASSLGGGTGGYTF.

CDR3 sequence (DNA): TGTGCCAGCAGAAAGGGAGGTGGCGGCTACACCTTC. Encoded protein: CASRKGGGGYTF. This sequence joins TRBV27 and TRBJ1-2, with no clear D. Germline-derived CDR1 and CDR2 are MNHEY and SMNVEV (reference sequence). The CDR3 totals 12 residues. The germline V and J ends were trimmed by 6 bases and 8 bases, with 13 bases remaining between them.

As DNA, the CDR3 is TGTGCCAGCAGCTTAGGAGGGGCCAGATCTTATGGCTACACCTTC. Translation: CASSLGGARSYGYTF. This chain links TRBV11-2 with TRBJ1-2; a possible D gene is TRBD1 (5 bases). The germline V gene has CDR1 SGHAT and CDR2 FQNNGV. Between the trimmed V and J ends, which lost 1 base and 5 bases, there was a span of 14 bases. The CDR3 consists of 15 residues.

The V call is TRBV9, the J call TRBJ2-1, with a tentative D call TRBD1 (5 bases). The CDR3 is 14 amino acids. Trimming cost V 0 bases and J 5 bases, with 9 bases left between them. Germline V gives CDR1 SGDLS, CDR2 YYNGEE. CDR3 sequence: CASSVGGRNNEQFF. The CDR3 DNA is TGTGCCAGCAGCGTAGGGGGCAGGAACAATGAGCAGTTCTTC.